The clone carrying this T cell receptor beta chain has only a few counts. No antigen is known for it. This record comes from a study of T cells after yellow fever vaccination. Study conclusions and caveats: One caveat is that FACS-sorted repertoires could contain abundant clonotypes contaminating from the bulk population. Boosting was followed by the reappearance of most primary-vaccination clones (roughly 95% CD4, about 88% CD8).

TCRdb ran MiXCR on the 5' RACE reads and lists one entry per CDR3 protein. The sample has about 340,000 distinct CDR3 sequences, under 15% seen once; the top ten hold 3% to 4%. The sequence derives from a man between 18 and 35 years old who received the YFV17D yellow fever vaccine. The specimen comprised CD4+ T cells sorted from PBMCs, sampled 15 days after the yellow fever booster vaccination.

This CDR3 reads CASSQQMINEKLFF. The CDR3 DNA reads TGTGCCAGCAGCCAACAAATGATAAATGAAAAACTGTTTTTT. This rearrangement joins TRBV11-2 to TRBJ1-4, with D hard to call. V was cut by 5 bases and J by 5 bases, with 12 bases left in between. CDR1 and CDR2 from the germline V gene are SGHAT and FQNNGV. The CDR3 contains 14 residues.